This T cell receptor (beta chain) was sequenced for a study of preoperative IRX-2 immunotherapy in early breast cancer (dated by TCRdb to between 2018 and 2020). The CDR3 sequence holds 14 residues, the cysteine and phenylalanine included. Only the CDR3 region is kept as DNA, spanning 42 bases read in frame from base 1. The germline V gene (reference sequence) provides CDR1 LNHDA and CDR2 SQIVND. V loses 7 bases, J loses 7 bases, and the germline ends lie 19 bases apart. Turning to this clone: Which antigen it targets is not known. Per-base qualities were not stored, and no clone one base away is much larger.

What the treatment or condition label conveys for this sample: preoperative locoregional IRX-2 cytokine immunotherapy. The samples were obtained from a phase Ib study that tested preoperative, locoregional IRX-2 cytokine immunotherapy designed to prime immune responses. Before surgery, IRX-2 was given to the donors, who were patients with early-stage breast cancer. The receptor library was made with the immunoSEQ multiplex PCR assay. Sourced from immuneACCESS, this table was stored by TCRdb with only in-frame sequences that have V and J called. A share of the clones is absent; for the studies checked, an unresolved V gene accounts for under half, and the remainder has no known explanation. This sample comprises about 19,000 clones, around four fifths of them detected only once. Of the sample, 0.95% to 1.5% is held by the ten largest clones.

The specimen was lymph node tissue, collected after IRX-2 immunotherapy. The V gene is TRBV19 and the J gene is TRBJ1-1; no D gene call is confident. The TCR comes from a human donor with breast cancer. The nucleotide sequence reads TGTGCCAGTACCCTACGGCGGGTAGGGATTGAAGCTTTCTTT. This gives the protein CASTLRRVGIEAFF.